These 11 T cell receptor beta chains were all obtained from the same sample, sequenced in a study of blood T cell repertoires in COVID-19. Produced via immunoSEQ multiplex PCR; TCRdb's table is partial and in-frame only. The sample lists about 250,000 clones, about four fifths occurring once. Sequencing input: peripheral blood. The receptors derive from a man aged 50-59 years with acute or convalescent COVID-19.

The chain couples TRBV13 to TRBJ2-7; TRBD2 might be the D (5 bases). The CDR3 is 15 amino acids. The germline CDR1 and CDR2 sequences are PRHDT and FYEKMQ (reference sequence). The V end lost 0 bases, the J end lost 3 bases, and 12 bases lay between the germline ends. The CDR3 region has the DNA TGTGCCAGCAGCTTAGGGGGAGACTGGATCTACGAGCAGTACTTC. Protein: CASSLGGDWIYEQYF.

The CDR3 DNA reads TGCAGCGTTGAAAGGACTTACTCTAGCACAGATACGCAGTATTTT. Translation gives CSVERTYSSTDTQYF. V is TRBV29-1 and J is TRBJ2-3; a possible D gene is TRBD2 (5 bases). The CDR3 totals 15 residues. V shed 2 bases and J shed 0 bases, with 12 bases lying between them. From germline, CDR1 is SQVTM and CDR2 ANQGSEA.

The J gene is TRBJ2-7, the V gene TRBV3-1 (or the pseudogene TRBV3-2); unclear D gene. Trimming took off 4 bases at V and 2 bases at J, with 12 bases between the two ends. The CDR3 runs 14 residues. Germline-derived CDR1 and CDR2 are LGHDT and YNNKEL (reference sequence). In DNA form, the CDR3 reads TGTGCCAGCAGCCGAGACCCGGGTGCCTACGAGCAGTACTTC. It specifies CASSRDPGAYEQYF.

V and J are TRBV9 and TRBJ2-7; 9 positions agree with TRBD2. V dropped 0 bases and J dropped 2; count of bases not matched to a gene: 3. This CDR3 comprises 15 residues. Looked up from germline, CDR1 is SGDLS and CDR2 is YYNGEE. The CDR3 region is CASSVAPSGTYEQYF. The DNA of the CDR3 is TGTGCCAGCAGCGTAGCCCCTAGCGGGACCTACGAGCAGTACTTC. The whole variable domain, remainder taken from reference TRBV9 and TRBJ2-7, is DSGVTQTPKHLITATGQRVTLRCSPRSGDLSVYWYQQSLDQGLQFLIQYYNGEERAKGNILERFSAQQFPDLHSELNLSSLELGDSALYFCASSVAPSGTYEQYFGPGTRLTVT.

This chain links TRBV28 with TRBJ2-7; the D is unclear. The CDR3 length is 12 residues. Trimming left V 5 bases short and J 3 bases short, with 8 bases between. The germline gives CDR1 MDHEN, CDR2 SYDVKM. In nucleotides, the CDR3 is TGTGCCAGCAGTAGAACTTACTACGAGCAGTACTTC. Residues: CASSRTYYEQYF.

The chain couples TRBV5-4 to TRBJ2-7; tentatively, D is TRBD1 (7 bases). Germline V CDR1 and CDR2: SGHNT, YYREEE (reference sequence). V was pared by 0 bases and J by 2 bases, with 18 bases between. The CDR3 is made up of 17 amino acids. CDR3 loop: CASSLGQGGGPAYEQYF. Written as DNA, the CDR3 is TGTGCCAGCAGCTTGGGTCAGGGGGGAGGTCCGGCCTACGAGCAGTACTTC.

This rearrangement joins TRBV7-6 to TRBJ2-7; tentatively, D is TRBD1 (5 bases). This CDR3 comprises 15 residues. Germline CDR1 reads SGHVS; CDR2 reads FNYEAQ. Trimming cost V 2 bases and J 3 bases, with 14 bases left between them. CDR3 DNA: TGTGCCAGCAGCTTATCCCTGGGGCCACTCTACGAGCAGTACTTC. Its translation is CASSLSLGPLYEQYF.

The chain employs TRBV30 and TRBJ1-2; weak D call: TRBD1 (5 bases). The CDR3 totals 13 residues. The germline V and J ends were trimmed by 3 bases and 6 bases, with 14 bases remaining between them. Germline loops: CDR1 GTSNPN, CDR2 SVGIG (reference sequence). CDR3 nucleotides: TGTGCCTGGAGGGGTGGCCAGGGCCATGGCTACACCTTC. It codes for CAWRGGQGHGYTF.

This clone showed up just once. CDR3 DNA sequence: TGTGCCTTGGACCAGGGTGGTGAGACCCAGTACTTC. It specifies CALDQGGETQYF. V and J are TRBV30 and TRBJ2-5; possibly TRBD1 for D (5 bases). V was trimmed by 7 bases and J by 5 bases, leaving 14 bases between them. The CDR3 sequence is 12 residues long. The germline gives CDR1 GTSNPN, CDR2 SVGIG (reference sequence).

This rearrangement joins TRBV24-1 to TRBJ2-3; 11 bases are a match to TRBD1. The junction had 8 bases not matched to a gene; V was cut back by 5 bases and J by 5 bases. CDR1 KGHDR and CDR2 SFDVKD come from the germline V gene. This CDR3 contains 16 residues. CDR3 nucleotide sequence: TGTGCCACCAGTGCTACCGGGACAGGGGGTCTAGATACGCAGTATTTT. Translated: CATSATGTGGLDTQYF.

The chain recombines TRBV4-1 with TRBJ1-5; D ambiguous. The V end lost 6 bases, the J end lost 3 bases, and 15 bases lay between the germline ends. The CDR3 spans 15 residues. In germline, CDR1 is MGHRA, CDR2 YSYEKL. The DNA for the CDR3 is TGCGCCAGCAGTTTTATTGAGGCCAACAATCAGCCCCAGCATTTT. This encodes CASSFIEANNQPQHF.